The clone carrying this T cell receptor beta chain was seen only a few times. Its cognate antigen is unknown. It was healthy bone marrow donors who served as donors. This record belongs to a study of cytomegalovirus exposure and HLA in healthy donors. Broader study findings: When the data were analyzed later, several of the most significant clusters appeared to be linked to common viral pathogens. Some segments of the V type, notably TRBV6-2 and TRBV6-3, were excluded as indistinguishable.

The germline V gene encodes CDR1 SEHNR and CDR2 FQNEAQ (reference sequence). The CDR3 length is 19 residues. V lost 0 bases and J lost 1, with 21 bases in between. PCR amplification relied on 60 Vbeta primers (plus 13 Jbeta primers). Sequencing used immunoSEQ multiplex PCR; TCRdb keeps in-frame clones, though not all of them. The sample has around 130,000 clones; roughly 8.6% are singletons. Sequenced: PBMCs. The V call is TRBV7-9, the J call TRBJ2-5; D uncertain. The TCR was taken from a woman aged 40 to 50 in good health and CMV-seropositive. In DNA, the CDR3 is TGTGCCAGCAGCTTAGCGTGGGCCCCAATCCCACGAACCCAAGAGACCCAGTACTTC. Protein product: CASSLAWAPIPRTQETQYF.